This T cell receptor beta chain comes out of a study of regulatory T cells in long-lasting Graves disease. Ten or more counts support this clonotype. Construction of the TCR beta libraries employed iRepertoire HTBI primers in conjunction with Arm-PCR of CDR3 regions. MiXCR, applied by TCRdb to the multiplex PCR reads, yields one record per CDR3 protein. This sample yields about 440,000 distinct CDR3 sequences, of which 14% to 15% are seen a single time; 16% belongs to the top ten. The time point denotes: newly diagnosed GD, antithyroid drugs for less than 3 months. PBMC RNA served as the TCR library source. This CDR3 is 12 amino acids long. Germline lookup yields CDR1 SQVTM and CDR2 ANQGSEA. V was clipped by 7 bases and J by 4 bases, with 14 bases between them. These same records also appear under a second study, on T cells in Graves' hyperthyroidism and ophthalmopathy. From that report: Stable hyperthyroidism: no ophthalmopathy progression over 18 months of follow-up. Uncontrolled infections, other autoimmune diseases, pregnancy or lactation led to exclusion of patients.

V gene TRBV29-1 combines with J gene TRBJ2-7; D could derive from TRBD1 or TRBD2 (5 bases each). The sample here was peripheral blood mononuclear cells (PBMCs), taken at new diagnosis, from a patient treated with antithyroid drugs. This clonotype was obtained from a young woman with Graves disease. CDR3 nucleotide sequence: TGCAGCGCCGCCGGGGCGGCGTACGAGCAGTACTTC. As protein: CSAAGAAYEQYF.